This T cell receptor beta chain comes out of a study of CD8+ T cells in alopecia areata. Overall study findings and caveats: Tofacitinib significantly decreased scalp clonality and expanded CD8+ clones among top 100.

The CDR3 is 14 amino acids. CDR1 and CDR2 from the germline V gene are ENHRY and SYGVKD. A word on this clone: As yet, its antigen is unknown. Mismatch with germline at one junction end may stem from a read error.

cDNA prepared by RNA extraction and subsequent reverse transcription served as the template for sequencing. Repertoires were generated with immunoSEQ multiplex PCR, while TCRdb's copy carries only in-frame clones and drops some. The table has about 120,000 clones, around 53% seen once. The treatment is: oral pan-JAK inhibitor, 5-10 mg twice daily. The sample in question was CD4+ T cells sorted from blood, obtained at week 4, from a patient treated with tofacitinib. The clonotype was recovered from a human donor with alopecia areata. The rearrangement links TRBV10-3 to TRBJ1-3; 10 nucleotides match TRBD1. CDR3 region: CAISPEGQGRPGIF. The CDR3 DNA sequence: TGTGCCATCAGTCCGGAGGGACAGGGGAGGCCGGGGATCTTT.